These T cell receptor beta chains were read from a single sample in a study of blood T cell repertoires in COVID-19. Sequencing was performed with immunoSEQ multiplex PCR; in TCRdb, only in-frame clones are kept and a portion is missing. This table has about 240,000 clones, roughly four fifths appearing once. Sequencing used peripheral blood. Source of these receptors: a man younger than 40 who had recovered from COVID-19. The CDR3 runs from the conserved cysteine through the conserved F or W. A D gene is named only where the DNA matches it firmly. The size of a clone is reported for some rows only, either as once, few or many, or as a class for expanded clones.

d_gene: NA; v_gene: TRBV10-3; j_gene: TRBJ2-2; abundance: NA; CDR3nt: TGTGCCTCCTACGATCCCCGGGGGAACACCGGGGAGCTGTTTTTT; CDR3aa: CASYDPRGNTGELFF
d_gene: NA; v_gene: TRBV11-2; j_gene: TRBJ2-5; abundance: NA; CDR3nt: TGTGCCAGCAGCTTACATGGGCGGGGGCCCCAAGAGACCCAGTACTTC; CDR3aa: CASSLHGRGPQETQYF
d_gene: NA; v_gene: TRBV6-5; j_gene: TRBJ1-3; abundance: NA; CDR3nt: TGTGCCAGCAGTCCGGGGGGAACGGGAAACACCATATATTTT; CDR3aa: CASSPGGTGNTIYF
d_gene: NA; v_gene: TRBV6-1; j_gene: TRBJ1-5; abundance: once; CDR3nt: TGTGCCAGCAGTGAACACCGGGGGGATCAGCCCCAGCATTTT; CDR3aa: CASSEHRGDQPQHF
d_gene: NA; v_gene: TRBV9; j_gene: TRBJ1-6; abundance: few; CDR3nt: TGTGCCAGCAGCCCCCAAGAGGATTCACCCCTCCACTTT; CDR3aa: CASSPQEDSPLHF
d_gene: NA; v_gene: TRBV18; j_gene: TRBJ1-1; abundance: NA; CDR3nt: TGTGCCAGCTCACCACCGGCTCAGGGAGGGCGGCGGACTGAAGCTTTCTTT; CDR3aa: CASSPPAQGGRRTEAFF
d_gene: TRBD1; v_gene: TRBV29-1; j_gene: TRBJ1-4; abundance: NA; CDR3nt: TGCAGCGTGGGGGACAGCCGAGCAACTAATGAAAAACTGTTTTTT; CDR3aa: CSVGDSRATNEKLFF
d_gene: NA; v_gene: TRBV10-2; j_gene: TRBJ2-7; abundance: NA; CDR3nt: TGCGCCAGCAGCCGGGACAACTACGAGCAGTACTTC; CDR3aa: CASSRDNYEQYF
d_gene: TRBD1; v_gene: TRBV5-1; j_gene: TRBJ2-3; abundance: NA; CDR3nt: TGCGCCAGCAGCCGGGACAGGGAAGCAGATACGCAGTATTTT; CDR3aa: CASSRDREADTQYF
d_gene: NA; v_gene: TRBV3-1/TRBV3-2; j_gene: TRBJ1-5; abundance: NA; CDR3nt: TGTGCCAGCAGCCAAGACCTTAATCAGCCCCAGCATTTT; CDR3aa: CASSQDLNQPQHF
d_gene: NA; v_gene: TRBV7-8; j_gene: TRBJ1-2; abundance: few; CDR3nt: TGTGCCAGCAGCTTAAGGGTGGGGGCATCTACGAGGGGCTACACCTTC; CDR3aa: CASSLRVGASTRGYTF
d_gene: NA; v_gene: TRBV2; j_gene: TRBJ1-2; abundance: NA; CDR3nt: TGTGCCAGCAGTGACTTAGTGACCTCCGGGGGCTACACCTTC; CDR3aa: CASSDLVTSGGYTF
d_gene: NA; v_gene: TRBV19; j_gene: TRBJ1-3; abundance: NA; CDR3nt: TGTGCCAGCTGGAATCAGGGGTCTGGAAACACCATATATTTT; CDR3aa: CASWNQGSGNTIYF
d_gene: NA; v_gene: TRBV9; j_gene: TRBJ1-3; abundance: NA; CDR3nt: TGTGCCAGCAGCGTAGCTGTGGGGGCTTCTGGAAACACCATATATTTT; CDR3aa: CASSVAVGASGNTIYF
d_gene: NA; v_gene: TRBV11-2; j_gene: TRBJ2-7; abundance: NA; CDR3nt: TGTGCCAGCAGCTTAGGATACTACTTAACCTACGAGCAGTACTTC; CDR3aa: CASSLGYYLTYEQYF
d_gene: TRBD2; v_gene: TRBV5-5; j_gene: TRBJ2-1; abundance: NA; CDR3nt: TGTGCCAGCACCCCGGCGGGTAGCGGGGGAAATGAGCAGTTCTTC; CDR3aa: CASTPAGSGGNEQFF
d_gene: NA; v_gene: TRBV5-6; j_gene: TRBJ1-3; abundance: NA; CDR3nt: TGTGCCAGCAGCTCCACACGGGGTAGGCAGAGGCGAAACACCATATATTTT; CDR3aa: CASSSTRGRQRRNTIYF
d_gene: TRBD1; v_gene: TRBV2; j_gene: TRBJ1-1; abundance: few; CDR3nt: TGTGCCATCACACCCGGACAGGGGGTATCAGCTTTCTTT; CDR3aa: CAITPGQGVSAFF
d_gene: NA; v_gene: TRBV5-6; j_gene: TRBJ1-2; abundance: NA; CDR3nt: TGTGCCAGCAGCTTCGGGGGGCCCTATGGCTACACCTTC; CDR3aa: CASSFGGPYGYTF
d_gene: TRBD1; v_gene: TRBV5-6; j_gene: TRBJ1-6; abundance: NA; CDR3nt: TGTGCCAGCTCACGGGACAGTGAATATTCACCCCTCCACTTT; CDR3aa: CASSRDSEYSPLHF
d_gene: TRBD1; v_gene: TRBV2; j_gene: TRBJ1-5; abundance: few; CDR3nt: TGTGCCAGCAGTGAACAGGGGGCAGATCAGCCCCAGCATTTT; CDR3aa: CASSEQGADQPQHF
d_gene: TRBD2; v_gene: TRBV6-5; j_gene: TRBJ2-5; abundance: NA; CDR3nt: TGTGCCAGCAGTTACGAGGCGGGGGATGGAGAGACCCAGTACTTC; CDR3aa: CASSYEAGDGETQYF
d_gene: NA; v_gene: TRBV15; j_gene: TRBJ1-4; abundance: few; CDR3nt: TGTGCCACCAGCAGAGATCAAGGGAGCGGTGATGAAAAACTGTTTTTT; CDR3aa: CATSRDQGSGDEKLFF
d_gene: TRBD1; v_gene: TRBV19; j_gene: TRBJ2-7; abundance: NA; CDR3nt: TGTGCCAGTAGTATTGGGACAGCCTACGAGCAGTACTTC; CDR3aa: CASSIGTAYEQYF
d_gene: TRBD2; v_gene: TRBV11-2; j_gene: TRBJ2-1; abundance: NA; CDR3nt: TGTGCCAGCAGCCCCCAGACTAGCGGTGGTGAGCAGTTCTTC; CDR3aa: CASSPQTSGGEQFF
d_gene: TRBD1; v_gene: TRBV28; j_gene: TRBJ1-5; abundance: NA; CDR3nt: TGTGCCAGCACCCAGACAGGGGGCCTAAATCAGCCCCAGCATTTT; CDR3aa: CASTQTGGLNQPQHF
d_gene: TRBD1; v_gene: TRBV5-1; j_gene: TRBJ2-2; abundance: NA; CDR3nt: TGCGCCAGCAGCGACCGGACAGGGACCGGGGAGCTGTTTTTT; CDR3aa: CASSDRTGTGELFF
d_gene: NA; v_gene: TRBV18; j_gene: TRBJ1-3; abundance: NA; CDR3nt: TGTGCCAGCTCACTCAGCCAGGGGACTAACTCTGGAAACACCATATATTTT; CDR3aa: CASSLSQGTNSGNTIYF
d_gene: NA; v_gene: TRBV4-1; j_gene: TRBJ1-1; abundance: once; CDR3nt: TGCGCCAGCAGCCAAGTTCGGGGTGGAGCTGAAGCTTTCTTT; CDR3aa: CASSQVRGGAEAFF
d_gene: TRBD1; v_gene: TRBV4-1; j_gene: TRBJ1-3; abundance: NA; CDR3nt: TGCGCCAGCAGCCAAGACCCCGACAGGGATGGAAACACCATATATTTT; CDR3aa: CASSQDPDRDGNTIYF
d_gene: TRBD2; v_gene: TRBV3-1/TRBV3-2; j_gene: TRBJ2-7; abundance: NA; CDR3nt: TGTGCCAGCAGCCAAGATTCCGCCTCTTTCGGGGGGGCCGTCGGCGAGCAGTACTTC; CDR3aa: CASSQDSASFGGAVGEQYF
d_gene: TRBD1; v_gene: TRBV13; j_gene: TRBJ1-1; abundance: once; CDR3nt: TGTGCCAGCAGGCTAGGACAGGGTTTAACTGAAGCTTTCTTT; CDR3aa: CASRLGQGLTEAFF
d_gene: TRBD2; v_gene: TRBV28; j_gene: TRBJ2-3; abundance: NA; CDR3nt: TGTGCCAGCAGTTCTAGCGGAGGCACAGATACGCAGTATTTT; CDR3aa: CASSSSGGTDTQYF
d_gene: TRBD1; v_gene: TRBV2; j_gene: TRBJ1-2; abundance: NA; CDR3nt: TGTGCCACCGAACGGACAGGAGTCTATGGCTACACCTTC; CDR3aa: CATERTGVYGYTF
d_gene: TRBD2; v_gene: TRBV3-1/TRBV3-2; j_gene: TRBJ2-1; abundance: NA; CDR3nt: TGTGCCAGCAGCCAAGAGCCGGCGGGGGGGTTTGATGAGCAGTTCTTC; CDR3aa: CASSQEPAGGFDEQFF
d_gene: NA; v_gene: TRBV4-1; j_gene: TRBJ2-5; abundance: NA; CDR3nt: TGCGCCAGCAGCCAAGAAGGGCGAGGGGAGACCCAGTACTTC; CDR3aa: CASSQEGRGETQYF
d_gene: TRBD2; v_gene: TRBV10-1; j_gene: TRBJ2-5; abundance: NA; CDR3nt: TGCGCCAGCAGTGAGGCGGCGGGGGGGCTCGAGACCCAGTACTTC; CDR3aa: CASSEAAGGLETQYF
d_gene: NA; v_gene: TRBV15; j_gene: TRBJ2-7; abundance: NA; CDR3nt: TGTGCCACCAGCAGAGATCTGGGACTCTCCTCCGGTGGGGAGCAGTACTTC; CDR3aa: CATSRDLGLSSGGEQYF
d_gene: NA; v_gene: TRBV2; j_gene: TRBJ1-6; abundance: NA; CDR3nt: TGTGCCAGCAGTGAGGGGAGGGGCCGGTCACCCCTCCACTTT; CDR3aa: CASSEGRGRSPLHF
d_gene: NA; v_gene: TRBV9; j_gene: TRBJ1-1; abundance: NA; CDR3nt: TGTGCCAGCAGCCTCGGGGGGGGCACTGAAGCTTTCTTT; CDR3aa: CASSLGGGTEAFF
d_gene: NA; v_gene: TRBV5-6; j_gene: TRBJ2-6; abundance: NA; CDR3nt: TGTGCCAGCAGCGCAATCAGCTCTGGGGCCAACGTCCTGACTTTC; CDR3aa: CASSAISSGANVLTF
d_gene: TRBD1; v_gene: TRBV18; j_gene: TRBJ2-1; abundance: NA; CDR3nt: TGTGCCAGCTCCCCAGGGGGACAGGGGGCCTATGAGCAGTTCTTC; CDR3aa: CASSPGGQGAYEQFF
d_gene: NA; v_gene: TRBV6-2/TRBV6-3; j_gene: TRBJ2-4; abundance: NA; CDR3nt: TGTGCCAGCAGCCAACGGAGGGACGGGGACATTCAGTACTTC; CDR3aa: CASSQRRDGDIQYF
d_gene: NA; v_gene: TRBV13; j_gene: TRBJ2-3; abundance: NA; CDR3nt: TGTGCCAGCAGTGCCGACGGGGGGCCAGATACGCAGTATTTT; CDR3aa: CASSADGGPDTQYF
d_gene: NA; v_gene: TRBV19; j_gene: TRBJ1-4; abundance: NA; CDR3nt: TGTGCCAGTTTTCCTCGATACCTCACGCAAGCATTCGAAAAACTGTTTTTT; CDR3aa: CASFPRYLTQAFEKLFF
d_gene: TRBD2; v_gene: TRBV28; j_gene: TRBJ2-3; abundance: NA; CDR3nt: TGTGCCAGCAGTCTCTCCGGGACTAGCGCAGATACGCAGTATTTT; CDR3aa: CASSLSGTSADTQYF
d_gene: TRBD1; v_gene: TRBV4-1; j_gene: TRBJ1-2; abundance: many; CDR3nt: TGCGCCAGCAGCACGAACACAGGGGGCGCCTACGGCTACACCTTC; CDR3aa: CASSTNTGGAYGYTF
d_gene: NA; v_gene: TRBV19; j_gene: TRBJ1-3; abundance: NA; CDR3nt: TGTGCCAGTAGTCTCCCCGGGACACTCGGAAACACCATATATTTT; CDR3aa: CASSLPGTLGNTIYF
d_gene: NA; v_gene: TRBV12-2; j_gene: TRBJ2-3; abundance: NA; CDR3nt: TGTGCAAGTCGCTTAACCGGGACTAGTCCAAAAACGCTACGGATTCTCGCTTTTTCAGATACGCAGTATTTT; CDR3aa: CASRLTGTSPKTLRILAFSDTQYF
d_gene: NA; v_gene: TRBV11-2; j_gene: TRBJ2-2; abundance: NA; CDR3nt: TGTGCCAGCAGCCCCCATCGCGCCGGGGAGCTGTTTTTT; CDR3aa: CASSPHRAGELFF
d_gene: NA; v_gene: TRBV3-1/TRBV3-2; j_gene: TRBJ2-5; abundance: NA; CDR3nt: TGTGCCAGCAGCCAAGGTGTCGCTAGCGAAGAGACCCAGTACTTC; CDR3aa: CASSQGVASEETQYF
d_gene: TRBD1; v_gene: TRBV7-7; j_gene: TRBJ2-2; abundance: few; CDR3nt: TGTGCCAGCAGCGGGGGACAGGGTGGCACCGGGGAGCTGTTTTTT; CDR3aa: CASSGGQGGTGELFF
d_gene: TRBD1; v_gene: TRBV7-8; j_gene: TRBJ1-1; abundance: NA; CDR3nt: TGTGCCAGCAGCTTTAGGACAGGCATGAACACTGAAGCTTTCTTT; CDR3aa: CASSFRTGMNTEAFF
d_gene: NA; v_gene: TRBV10-3; j_gene: TRBJ2-6; abundance: NA; CDR3nt: TGTGCCATCAGCGTACAGGAACCTGGGGCCAACGTCCTGACTTTC; CDR3aa: CAISVQEPGANVLTF
d_gene: TRBD1; v_gene: TRBV24-1; j_gene: TRBJ2-2; abundance: NA; CDR3nt: TGTGCCACCGGGGACAGAGGGAAGACCGGGGAGCTGTTTTTT; CDR3aa: CATGDRGKTGELFF